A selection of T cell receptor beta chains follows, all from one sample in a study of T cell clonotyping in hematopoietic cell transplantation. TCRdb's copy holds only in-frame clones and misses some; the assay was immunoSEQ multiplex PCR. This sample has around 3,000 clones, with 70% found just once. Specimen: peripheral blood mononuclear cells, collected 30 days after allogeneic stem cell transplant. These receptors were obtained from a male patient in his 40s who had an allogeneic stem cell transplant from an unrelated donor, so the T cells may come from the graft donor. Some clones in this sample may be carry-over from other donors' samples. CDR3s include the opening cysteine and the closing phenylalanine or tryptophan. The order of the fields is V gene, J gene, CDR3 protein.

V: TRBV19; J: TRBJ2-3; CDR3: CASSHPGEGHTDTQYF
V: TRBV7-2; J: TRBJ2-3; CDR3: CASSIGQGGTDTQYF
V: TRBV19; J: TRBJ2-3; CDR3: CASSSTRGGTDTQYF
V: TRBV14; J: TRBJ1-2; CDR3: CASSQGRNYGYTF
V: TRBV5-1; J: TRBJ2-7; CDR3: CASSLELASYEQYF
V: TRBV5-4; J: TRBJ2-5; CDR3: CASSNTGKQETQYF
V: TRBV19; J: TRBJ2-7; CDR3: CASSRGGGEQYF
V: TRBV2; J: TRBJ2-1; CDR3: CASGGSGTVNEQFF
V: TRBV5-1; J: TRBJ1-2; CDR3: CASSSSMGAHFYGYTF
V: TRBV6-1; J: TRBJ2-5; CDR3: CASSEVLDRGRVETQYF
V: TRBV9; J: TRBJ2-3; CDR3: CASSVERLAVGTDTQYF
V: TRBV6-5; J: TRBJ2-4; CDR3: CASSYSTMLAKNIQYF
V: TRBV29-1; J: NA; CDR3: CSVTRVSSYEQYF
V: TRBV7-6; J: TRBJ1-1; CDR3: CASSLGWGTEAFF
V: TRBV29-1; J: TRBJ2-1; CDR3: CSTEGRGNGDEQFF
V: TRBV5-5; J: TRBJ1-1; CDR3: CASSLGTGERWGEAFF
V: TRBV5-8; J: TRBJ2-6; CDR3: CASSSGWGGQGMSGANVLTF
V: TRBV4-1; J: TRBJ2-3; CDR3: CASSSTDTQYF
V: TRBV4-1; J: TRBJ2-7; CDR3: CASSRDRSSYEQYF
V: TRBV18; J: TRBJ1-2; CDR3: CASSRETGDGYTF
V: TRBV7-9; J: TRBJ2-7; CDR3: CASSLPQGRDYEQYF
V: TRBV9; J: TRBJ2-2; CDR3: CASSVALGQAGELFF
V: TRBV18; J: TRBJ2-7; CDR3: CASATSGDYEQYF
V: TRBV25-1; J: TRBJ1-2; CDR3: CAINAGNGYTF
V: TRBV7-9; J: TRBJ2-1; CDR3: CASSSGLAGLDEQFF
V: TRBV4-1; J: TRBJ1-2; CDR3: CASSQDRGTAVNYGYTF
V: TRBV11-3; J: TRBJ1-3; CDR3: CASSLPGSSGNTIYF
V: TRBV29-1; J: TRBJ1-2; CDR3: CSVDFRVGNGYTF
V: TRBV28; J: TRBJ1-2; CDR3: CASSVGGDYGYTF
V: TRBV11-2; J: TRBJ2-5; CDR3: CASSIQGQETQYF
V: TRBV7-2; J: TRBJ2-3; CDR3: CASSFRFGTDTQYF
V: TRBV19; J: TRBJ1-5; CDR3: CASSISRAEGNQPQHF
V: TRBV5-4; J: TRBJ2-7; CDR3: CASSLGLSPYEQYF
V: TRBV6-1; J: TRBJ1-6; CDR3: CASSPWGPYNSPLHF
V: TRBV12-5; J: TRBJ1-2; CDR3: CASGLILSGTVHGYTF
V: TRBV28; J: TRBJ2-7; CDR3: CASSPPRTQSYEQYF
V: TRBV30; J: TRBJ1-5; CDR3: CAWSQSNQPQHF
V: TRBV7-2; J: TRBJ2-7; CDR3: CASSDLGEQYF
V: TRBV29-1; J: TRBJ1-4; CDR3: CSVDNRRLNEKLFF
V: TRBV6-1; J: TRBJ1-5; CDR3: CASSMGQNQPQHF
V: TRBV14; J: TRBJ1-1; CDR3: CASSRRGQGNTEAFF
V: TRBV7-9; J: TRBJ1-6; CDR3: CASTSTGGNSPLHF
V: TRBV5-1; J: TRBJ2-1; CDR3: CASSPGQLVNEQFF
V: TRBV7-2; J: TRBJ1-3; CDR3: CASSLGQVDTIYF
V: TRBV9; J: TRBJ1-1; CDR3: CASSVEGTALGTEAFF
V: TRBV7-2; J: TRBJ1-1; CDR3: CASSLSNTEAFF
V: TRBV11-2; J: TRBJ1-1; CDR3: CASSSAWQLNTEAFF
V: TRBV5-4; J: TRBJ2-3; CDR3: CASSFNTDTQYF
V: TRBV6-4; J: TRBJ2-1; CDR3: CASSDSLQGGDEQFF
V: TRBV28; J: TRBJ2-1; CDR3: CASSPLGAVGYNEQFF
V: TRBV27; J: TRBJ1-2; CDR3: CASTLNRGLDYGYTF
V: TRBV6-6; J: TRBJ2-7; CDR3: CASSLGQELGEQYF
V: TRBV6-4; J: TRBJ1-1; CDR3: CASSSRGNTEAFF
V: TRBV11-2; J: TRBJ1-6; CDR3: CASSSPGSYNSPLHF
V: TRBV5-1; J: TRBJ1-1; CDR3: CASSYGGGTEAFF
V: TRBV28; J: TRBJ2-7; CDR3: CASRSQGVFYEQYF
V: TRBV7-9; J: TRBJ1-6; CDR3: CASSLERGNSPLHF
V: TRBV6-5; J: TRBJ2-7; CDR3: CASSYSRDSASYEQYF